This T cell receptor (beta chain) stems from a study of blood T cell repertoires in COVID-19. Germline V gene data show CDR1 as MDHEN and CDR2 as SYDVKM. Trimming took 2 bases from V and 8 from J, leaving 9 bases between them. CDR3 length equals 12 residues. Per the study methods: Quantification of nucleated cells was approximated via reference gene primer amplification. The protocol was immunoSEQ multiplex PCR, while the TCRdb copy is restricted to in-frame clones and leaves out a portion. D and trimming come from the DNA, and the V and J calls and clone size come from that table. This table has around 150,000 clones, roughly four fifths appearing once.

Sequencing used peripheral blood. The clonotype originates from a man aged 55 to 70 with active or convalescent COVID-19. This chain links TRBV28 with TRBJ1-2; D is uncertain. For the CDR3, the DNA is TGTGCCAGCAGTTTACGTCAGATGGGCTACACCTTC. Translated, it gives CASSLRQMGYTF.